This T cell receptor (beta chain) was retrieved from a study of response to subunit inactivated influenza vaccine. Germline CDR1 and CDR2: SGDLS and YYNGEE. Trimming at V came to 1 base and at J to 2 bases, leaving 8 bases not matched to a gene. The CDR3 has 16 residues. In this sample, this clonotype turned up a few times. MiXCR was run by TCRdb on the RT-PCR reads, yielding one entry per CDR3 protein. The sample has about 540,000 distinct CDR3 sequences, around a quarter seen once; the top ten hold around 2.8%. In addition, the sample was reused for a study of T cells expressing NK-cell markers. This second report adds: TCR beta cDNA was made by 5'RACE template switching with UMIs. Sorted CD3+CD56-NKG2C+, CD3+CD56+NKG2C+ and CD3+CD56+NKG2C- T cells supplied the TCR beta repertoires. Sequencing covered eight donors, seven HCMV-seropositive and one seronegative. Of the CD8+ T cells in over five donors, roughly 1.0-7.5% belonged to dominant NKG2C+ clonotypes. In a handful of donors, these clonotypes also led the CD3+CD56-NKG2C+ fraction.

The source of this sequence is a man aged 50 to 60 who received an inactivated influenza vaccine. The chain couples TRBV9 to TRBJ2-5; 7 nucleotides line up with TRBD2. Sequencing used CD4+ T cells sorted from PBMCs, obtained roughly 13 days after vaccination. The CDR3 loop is CASSVSGLAVQETQYF. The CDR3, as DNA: TGTGCCAGCAGCGTAAGTGGCCTAGCGGTACAAGAGACCCAGTACTTC.